Sequencing of this T cell receptor beta chain was carried out in a study of graft-versus-host responses after intestinal transplantation. Study-wide findings and caveats: Early HvG declines after transplant were associated with peak circulating GvH clone levels.

In the case of this clone: Its antigen is not identified.

Generated by immunoSEQ multiplex PCR, the TCRdb table keeps only in-frame clones and is missing some. The data hold about 88,000 clones, with less than 95% observed a single time. The starting material was unstimulated CD4+ T cells sorted from spleen or lymph node cells, obtained before transplant. The source of this sequence is a human donor who was the organ donor for an intestinal transplant.

CDR3 nucleotides: TGCGCCAGCAGCCCTGGACAGGACGACGAAAAACTGTTTTTT. The encoded protein is CASSPGQDDEKLFF. V usage is TRBV5-1 and J usage is TRBJ1-4, with 7 bases identical to TRBD1. Germline V gene lookup returns CDR1 SGHRS and CDR2 YFSETQ. Trimming at V came to 4 bases and at J to 8 bases, leaving 8 bases not matched to a gene. This CDR3 is built from 14 residues.